This entry lists 19 T cell receptor beta chains sequenced from one sample in a study of cytomegalovirus exposure and HLA in healthy donors. PCR was performed using 60 Vbeta and 13 Jbeta primers. Clones were read by immunoSEQ multiplex PCR, and TCRdb kept only the in-frame ones, dropping some. The data contain 95,000 to 150,000 clones, around 78% of them singletons. The sequenced sample consisted of PBMCs. Source of these receptors: a woman aged 25 to 39 in good health and CMV-seropositive.

The chain recombines TRBV6-1 with TRBJ1-1, with no clear D. V was trimmed by 5 bases and J by 4 bases, leaving 8 bases between them. The CDR3 has 12 amino acids. Germline V lookup: CDR1 MNHNS, CDR2 SASEGT. The CDR3 region is CASSFSVTEAFF. The CDR3 region has the DNA TGTGCCAGCAGTTTCTCGGTCACTGAAGCTTTCTTT.

Comments on this clone: Sequence at one end of the junction differs from germline and may be a read error. In the same sample, other DNA sequences code for this CDR3. The chain recombines TRBV2 with TRBJ1-4, with D hard to call. The CDR3 is 13 residues long. Germline CDR1 SNHLY, CDR2 FYNNEI. The CDR3 sequence is CASSPISNEKLFF. CDR3 DNA sequence: TGTGCCAGCAGCCCCATCAGTAATGAAAAACTATTTTTT.

V gene TRBV25-1 combines with J gene TRBJ2-3; a weak D match, TRBD2 (5 bases). Germline V lookup: CDR1 MGHDK, CDR2 SYGVNS. This CDR3 region has 12 residues. V was pared by 6 bases and J by 5 bases, with 9 bases between. CDR3 nucleotide sequence: TGTGCCAGCAGAAGTGGAGGAGATACGCAGTATTTT. This sequence encodes CASRSGGDTQYF.

This clone was counted a few times. This chain joins TRBV7-2 and TRBJ2-7; D perhaps matches TRBD1 (6 bases). Trimming took off 8 bases at V and 3 bases at J, with 11 bases between the two ends. CDR3 length: 12 residues. Germline assignment: CDR1 SGHTA and CDR2 FQGNSA. CDR3 sequence (DNA): TGTGCCAGCGAGGGGGAAGGCTACGAGCAGTACTTC. Its translation: CASEGEGYEQYF. The variable domain in full, completed from reference TRBV7-2 and TRBJ2-7, reads GAGVSQSPSNKVTEKGKDVELRCDPISGHTALYWYRQSLGQGLEFLIYFQGNSAPDKSGLPSDRFSAERTGGSVSTLTIQRTQQEDSAVYLCASEGEGYEQYFGPGTRLTVT.

CDR3 region: CASSGTTSKETQYF. CDR3 DNA: TGTGCCAGCAGTGGGACTACCTCTAAAGAGACCCAGTACTTC. The genes are TRBV6-1 and TRBJ2-5, with D tentatively TRBD2 (6 bases). Germline assignment: CDR1 MNHNS and CDR2 SASEGT. The CDR3 is 14 amino acids. V was trimmed by 4 bases and J by 3 bases, leaving 12 bases between them.

The V call is TRBV5-4, the J call TRBJ2-7, with D perhaps matching TRBD2 (5 bases). Germline CDR1 is SGHNT and CDR2 is YYREEE (reference sequence). V was clipped by 4 bases and J by 0 bases, with 8 bases between them. This CDR3 is 13 amino acids long. The CDR3 here is CASSPGFSYEQYF. In nucleotides, the CDR3 is TGTGCCAGCAGCCCGGGGTTCTCCTACGAGCAGTACTTC.

This clone was found a few times. The chain recombines TRBV27 with TRBJ1-2; TRBD1 aligns across 8 bases. V was clipped by 5 bases and J by 4 bases; unmatched bases: 6. The CDR3 covers 14 residues. Germline V gives CDR1 MNHEY, CDR2 SMNVEV (reference sequence). CDR3 protein: CASSRQGQGYGYTF. Here the CDR3 DNA reads TGTGCCAGCAGTAGACAGGGGCAGGGCTATGGCTACACCTTC.

This chain connects TRBV18 to TRBJ2-3; 12 bases fit TRBD2. This CDR3 spans 15 amino acids. J lost 3 bases, V lost 6 bases, and 4 bases had no gene match. In germline, CDR1 is KGHSH, CDR2 LQKENI. The CDR3 loop is CASSSGLAGTDTQYF. The CDR3 nucleotides are TGTGCCAGCTCGTCCGGACTAGCGGGGACAGATACGCAGTATTTT.

V usage is TRBV29-1 and J usage is TRBJ2-3; 8 nucleotides line up with TRBD2. The CDR3 extends over 14 amino acids. Germline V gene sequence: CDR1 SQVTM, CDR2 ANQGSEA. V trimming: 4 bases; J trimming: 2 bases; junction bases outside the gene matches: 5. The CDR3: CSVGAGGFTDTQYF. The CDR3 DNA is TGCAGCGTTGGGGCGGGGGGCTTCACAGATACGCAGTATTTT.

The J gene is TRBJ2-7, the V gene TRBV28, with D maybe TRBD1 (6 bases). Trimming left V 5 bases short and J 4 bases short, with 18 bases between. From germline, CDR1 is MDHEN and CDR2 SYDVKM. The CDR3 runs 15 residues. The CDR3 region is CASSPLAGAIYEQYF. Written as DNA, the CDR3 is TGTGCCAGCAGTCCTCTAGCAGGGGCCATATACGAGCAGTACTTC.

The chain joins TRBV7-2 to TRBJ2-5; 8 bases match TRBD1. Germline V lookup: CDR1 SGHTA, CDR2 FQGNSA. V was clipped by 4 bases and J by 4 bases; unmatched bases: 5. The CDR3 runs to 14 residues. The CDR3 protein is CASSSPTGVETQYF. The CDR3 coding sequence is TGTGCCAGCAGCTCGCCGACAGGGGTAGAGACCCAGTACTTC.

This clone appeared a few times. The rearrangement links TRBV9 to TRBJ1-6; 9 bases align to TRBD1. The J segment lost 8 bases and the V segment lost 0 bases, leaving 0 bases of the junction unmatched. Germline-derived CDR1 and CDR2 are SGDLS and YYNGEE. This CDR3 contains 14 residues. The CDR3 loop is CASSVGQGDSPLHF. CDR3 nucleotides: TGTGCCAGCAGCGTAGGACAGGGGGATTCACCCCTCCACTTT.

This clone was seen a handful of times. The gene calls are TRBV19 and TRBJ1-5; 11 positions match TRBD1. CDR1 is LNHDA and CDR2 is SQIVND in the germline V gene (reference sequence). The CDR3 covers 15 residues. With 4 bases clipped from V and 4 bases from J, the junction kept 3 bases outside the gene matches. The CDR3 here is CASSSGTGGNQPQHF. The CDR3 DNA reads TGTGCCAGTAGTAGCGGGACAGGGGGTAATCAGCCCCAGCATTTT.

The chain combines TRBV15 with TRBJ1-5; D perhaps matches TRBD1 (5 bases). The CDR3 loop spans 15 amino acids. V lost 1 base to trimming and J lost 4 bases, with 11 bases between them. CDR1 LNHNV and CDR2 YYDKDF come from the germline V gene (reference sequence). CDR3 DNA: TGTGCCACCAGCAGAGTCTCGGGGGGGAATCAGCCCCAGCATTTT. Translated: CATSRVSGGNQPQHF.

The chain couples TRBV14 to TRBJ2-3; 8 positions agree with TRBD1. Germline loops: CDR1 SGHDN, CDR2 FVKESK. Germline trimming cut 2 bases from V and 0 bases from J; bases unmatched to any gene: 7. This CDR3 has 17 residues. Here the CDR3 reads CASSQITGGPSTDTQYF. The CDR3 nucleotides read TGTGCCAGCAGCCAAATTACAGGGGGTCCTAGCACAGATACGCAGTATTTT.

In regard to this clone: The same CDR3 also results from other DNA sequences found in this sample. The chain's CDR3 is CASSLVIVDTEAFF. The DNA for the CDR3 is TGTGCCAGCAGCTTGGTAATCGTCGACACTGAAGCTTTCTTT. V and J are TRBV5-5 and TRBJ1-1; D gene unclear. Germline V gene sequence: CDR1 SGHKS, CDR2 YYEKEE (reference sequence). This CDR3 comprises 14 residues. Trimming removed 0 bases from V and 3 bases from J, with 9 bases in between.

The CDR3 protein is CASSMQGQETQYF. The DNA of the CDR3 is TGTGCCAGCAGTATGCAGGGCCAAGAGACCCAGTACTTC. The rearrangement links TRBV27 to TRBJ2-5, with D perhaps matching TRBD1 (5 bases). V was clipped by 5 bases and J by 1 base, with 8 bases between them. The CDR3 runs to 13 residues. Germline CDR1 MNHEY, CDR2 SMNVEV (reference sequence).

This chain joins TRBV29-1 and TRBJ2-7; tentatively, D is TRBD2 (6 bases). The CDR3 runs 15 residues. The V end lost 6 bases, the J end lost 1 base, and 19 bases lay between the germline ends. The germline gives CDR1 SQVTM, CDR2 ANQGSEA. CDR3 nucleotides: TGCAGCGTCTCGCCCGCCGGGGGTCCTTCCTACGAGCAGTACTTC. This sequence encodes CSVSPAGGPSYEQYF.

The V and J genes are TRBV28 and TRBJ2-7, with D possibly being TRBD2 (6 bases). The CDR3 sequence is 14 residues long. V was shortened by 2 bases and J by 3 bases, with 11 bases between the two germline ends. Germline lookup yields CDR1 MDHEN and CDR2 SYDVKM. The CDR3 sequence is CASSLGGDLYEQYF. CDR3 bases: TGTGCCAGCAGTTTAGGCGGGGATCTCTACGAGCAGTACTTC. Based on the CDR3 plus reference TRBV28 and TRBJ2-7, the full variable domain is DVKVTQSSRYLVKRTGEKVFLECVQDMDHENMFWYRQDPGLGLRLIYFSYDVKMKEKGDIPEGYSVSREKKERFSLILESASTNQTSMYLCASSLGGDLYEQYFGPGTRLTVT.